This T cell receptor (beta chain) comes out of a study of beta chain features in type 1 diabetes. Points from the study as a whole: PCR might favor shorter templates, equally in patients and controls.

This clone has just a few counts. The antigen is undetermined. The CDR3 extends over 13 amino acids. Per the germline V gene, CDR1 is ENHRY and CDR2 is SYGVKD. V was pared by 4 bases and J by 13 bases, with 13 bases of the junction left unmatched. Sequenced material consisted of expressed TCRB transcripts (all of the isolated RNA was reverse transcribed). The average read count of naive, central memory and regulatory T cell samples was approximately 3.5 million. The method was immunoSEQ multiplex PCR; TCRdb's version includes in-frame clones alone and lacks a portion of them. Counted here are approximately 340,000 clones, approximately 15% occurring once; the ten biggest clones make up 0.019%.

The chain joins TRBV10-3 to TRBJ2-7; 7 bases map to TRBD1. The source is a woman under 30 in good health. The sequenced sample consisted of naive CD4+ T cells from blood. DNA for the CDR3: TGTGCCATCAGTGTCCGGGACAGCGAGACCCCTTACTTC. Protein product: CAISVRDSETPYF.